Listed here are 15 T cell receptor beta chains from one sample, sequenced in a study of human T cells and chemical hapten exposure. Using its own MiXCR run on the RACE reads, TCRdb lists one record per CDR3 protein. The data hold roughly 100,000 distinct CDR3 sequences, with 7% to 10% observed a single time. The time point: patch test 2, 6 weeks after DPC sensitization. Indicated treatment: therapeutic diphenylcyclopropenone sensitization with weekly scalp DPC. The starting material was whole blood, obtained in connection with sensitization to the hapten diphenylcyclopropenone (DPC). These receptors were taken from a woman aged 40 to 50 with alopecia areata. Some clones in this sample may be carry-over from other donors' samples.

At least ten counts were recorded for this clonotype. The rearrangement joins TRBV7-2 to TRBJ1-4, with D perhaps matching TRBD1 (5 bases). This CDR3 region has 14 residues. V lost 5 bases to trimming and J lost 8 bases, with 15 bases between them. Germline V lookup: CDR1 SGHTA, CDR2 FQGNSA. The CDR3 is CASSEPGVDEKLFF. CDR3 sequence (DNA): TGTGCCAGCAGCGAACCGGGGGTGGACGAAAAACTGTTTTTT.

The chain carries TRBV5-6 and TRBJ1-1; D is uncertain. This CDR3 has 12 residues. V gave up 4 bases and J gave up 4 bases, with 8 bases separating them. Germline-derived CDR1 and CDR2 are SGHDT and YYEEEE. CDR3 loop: CASSPMGTEAFF. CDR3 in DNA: TGTGCCAGCAGCCCCATGGGCACTGAAGCTTTCTTT.

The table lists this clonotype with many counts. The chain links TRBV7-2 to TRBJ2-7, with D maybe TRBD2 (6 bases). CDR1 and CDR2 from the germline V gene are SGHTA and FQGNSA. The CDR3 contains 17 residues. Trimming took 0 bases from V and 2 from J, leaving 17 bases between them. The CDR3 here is CASSLAAGLQKAYEQYF. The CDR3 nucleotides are TGTGCCAGCAGCTTAGCGGCGGGACTCCAGAAGGCCTACGAGCAGTACTTC.

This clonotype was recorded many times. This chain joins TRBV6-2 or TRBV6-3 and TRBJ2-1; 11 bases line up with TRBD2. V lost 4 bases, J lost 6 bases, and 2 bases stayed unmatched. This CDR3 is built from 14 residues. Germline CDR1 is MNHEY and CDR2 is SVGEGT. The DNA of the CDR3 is TGTGCCAGCAGTTGGACTAGCGGGCGCAATGAGCAGTTCTTC. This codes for CASSWTSGRNEQFF.

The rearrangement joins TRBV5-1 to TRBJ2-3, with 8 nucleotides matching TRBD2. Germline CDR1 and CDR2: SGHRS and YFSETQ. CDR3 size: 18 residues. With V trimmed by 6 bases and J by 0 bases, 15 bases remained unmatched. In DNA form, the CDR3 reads TGCGCCAGCACGGCACGGCTAGCGGGCTTTCCAAGCACAGATACGCAGTATTTT. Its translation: CASTARLAGFPSTDTQYF.

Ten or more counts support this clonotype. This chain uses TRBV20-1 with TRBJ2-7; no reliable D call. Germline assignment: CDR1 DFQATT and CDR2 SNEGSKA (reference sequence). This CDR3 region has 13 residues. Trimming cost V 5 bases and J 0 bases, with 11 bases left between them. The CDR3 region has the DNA TGCAGTGCTGGACCTGCTGGCTCCTACGAGCAGTACTTC. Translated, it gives CSAGPAGSYEQYF.

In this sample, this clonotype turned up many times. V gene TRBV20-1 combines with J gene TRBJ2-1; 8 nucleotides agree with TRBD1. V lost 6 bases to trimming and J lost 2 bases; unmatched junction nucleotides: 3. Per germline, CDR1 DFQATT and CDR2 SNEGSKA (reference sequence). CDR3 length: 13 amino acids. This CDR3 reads CSAPQGAYNEQFF. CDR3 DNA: TGCAGTGCCCCACAGGGGGCCTACAATGAGCAGTTCTTC.

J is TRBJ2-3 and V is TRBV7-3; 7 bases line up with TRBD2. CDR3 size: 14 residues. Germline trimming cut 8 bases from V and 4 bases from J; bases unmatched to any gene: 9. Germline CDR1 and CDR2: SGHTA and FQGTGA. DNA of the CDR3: TGTGCCAGCGCGTCGGGAGGACCTGCAGATACGCAGTATTTT. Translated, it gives CASASGGPADTQYF.

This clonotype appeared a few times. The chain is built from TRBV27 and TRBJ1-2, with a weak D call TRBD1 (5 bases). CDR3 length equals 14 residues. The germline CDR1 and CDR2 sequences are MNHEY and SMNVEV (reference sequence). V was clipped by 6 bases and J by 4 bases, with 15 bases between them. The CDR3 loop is CASRPAPGSYGYTF. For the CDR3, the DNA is TGTGCCAGCAGACCCGCCCCAGGGAGCTATGGCTACACCTTC.

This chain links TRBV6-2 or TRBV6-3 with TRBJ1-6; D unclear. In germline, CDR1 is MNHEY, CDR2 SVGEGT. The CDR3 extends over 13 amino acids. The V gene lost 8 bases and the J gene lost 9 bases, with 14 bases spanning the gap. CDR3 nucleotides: TGTGCCAGCCTACCTTCGGTCGGTTCACCCCTCCACTTT. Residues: CASLPSVGSPLHF.

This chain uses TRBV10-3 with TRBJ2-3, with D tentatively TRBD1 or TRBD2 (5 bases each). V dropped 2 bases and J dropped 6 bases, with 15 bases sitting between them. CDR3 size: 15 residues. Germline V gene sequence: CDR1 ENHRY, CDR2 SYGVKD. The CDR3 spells CAISEPNGGRDTQYF. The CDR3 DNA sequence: TGTGCCATCAGTGAGCCGAATGGGGGACGCGATACGCAGTATTTT.

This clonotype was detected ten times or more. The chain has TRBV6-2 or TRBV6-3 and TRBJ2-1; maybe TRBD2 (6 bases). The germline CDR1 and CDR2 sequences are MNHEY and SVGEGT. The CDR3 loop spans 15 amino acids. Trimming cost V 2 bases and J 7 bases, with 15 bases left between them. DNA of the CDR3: TGTGCCAGCAGTTACCCCTGGCGGGGATCGAATGAGCAGTTCTTC. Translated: CASSYPWRGSNEQFF.

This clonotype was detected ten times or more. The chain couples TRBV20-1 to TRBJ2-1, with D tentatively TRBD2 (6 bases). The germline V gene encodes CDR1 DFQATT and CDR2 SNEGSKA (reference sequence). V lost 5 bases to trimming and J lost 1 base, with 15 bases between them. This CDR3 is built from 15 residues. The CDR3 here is CSALARGISYNEQFF. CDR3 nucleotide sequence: TGCAGTGCTCTCGCCCGCGGGATATCCTACAATGAGCAGTTCTTC.

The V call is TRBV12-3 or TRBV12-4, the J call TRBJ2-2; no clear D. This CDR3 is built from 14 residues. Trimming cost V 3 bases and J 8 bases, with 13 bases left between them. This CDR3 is CASSFRRPRGELFF. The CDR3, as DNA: TGTGCCAGCAGTTTTCGCAGACCCCGAGGGGAGCTGTTTTTT.

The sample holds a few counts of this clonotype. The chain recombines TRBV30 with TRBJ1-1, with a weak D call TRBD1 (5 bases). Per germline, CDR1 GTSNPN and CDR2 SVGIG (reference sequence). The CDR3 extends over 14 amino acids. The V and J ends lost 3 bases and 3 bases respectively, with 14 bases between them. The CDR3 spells CAWSLGVFDTEAFF. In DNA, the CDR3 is TGTGCCTGGAGCCTGGGGGTCTTCGACACTGAAGCTTTCTTT.